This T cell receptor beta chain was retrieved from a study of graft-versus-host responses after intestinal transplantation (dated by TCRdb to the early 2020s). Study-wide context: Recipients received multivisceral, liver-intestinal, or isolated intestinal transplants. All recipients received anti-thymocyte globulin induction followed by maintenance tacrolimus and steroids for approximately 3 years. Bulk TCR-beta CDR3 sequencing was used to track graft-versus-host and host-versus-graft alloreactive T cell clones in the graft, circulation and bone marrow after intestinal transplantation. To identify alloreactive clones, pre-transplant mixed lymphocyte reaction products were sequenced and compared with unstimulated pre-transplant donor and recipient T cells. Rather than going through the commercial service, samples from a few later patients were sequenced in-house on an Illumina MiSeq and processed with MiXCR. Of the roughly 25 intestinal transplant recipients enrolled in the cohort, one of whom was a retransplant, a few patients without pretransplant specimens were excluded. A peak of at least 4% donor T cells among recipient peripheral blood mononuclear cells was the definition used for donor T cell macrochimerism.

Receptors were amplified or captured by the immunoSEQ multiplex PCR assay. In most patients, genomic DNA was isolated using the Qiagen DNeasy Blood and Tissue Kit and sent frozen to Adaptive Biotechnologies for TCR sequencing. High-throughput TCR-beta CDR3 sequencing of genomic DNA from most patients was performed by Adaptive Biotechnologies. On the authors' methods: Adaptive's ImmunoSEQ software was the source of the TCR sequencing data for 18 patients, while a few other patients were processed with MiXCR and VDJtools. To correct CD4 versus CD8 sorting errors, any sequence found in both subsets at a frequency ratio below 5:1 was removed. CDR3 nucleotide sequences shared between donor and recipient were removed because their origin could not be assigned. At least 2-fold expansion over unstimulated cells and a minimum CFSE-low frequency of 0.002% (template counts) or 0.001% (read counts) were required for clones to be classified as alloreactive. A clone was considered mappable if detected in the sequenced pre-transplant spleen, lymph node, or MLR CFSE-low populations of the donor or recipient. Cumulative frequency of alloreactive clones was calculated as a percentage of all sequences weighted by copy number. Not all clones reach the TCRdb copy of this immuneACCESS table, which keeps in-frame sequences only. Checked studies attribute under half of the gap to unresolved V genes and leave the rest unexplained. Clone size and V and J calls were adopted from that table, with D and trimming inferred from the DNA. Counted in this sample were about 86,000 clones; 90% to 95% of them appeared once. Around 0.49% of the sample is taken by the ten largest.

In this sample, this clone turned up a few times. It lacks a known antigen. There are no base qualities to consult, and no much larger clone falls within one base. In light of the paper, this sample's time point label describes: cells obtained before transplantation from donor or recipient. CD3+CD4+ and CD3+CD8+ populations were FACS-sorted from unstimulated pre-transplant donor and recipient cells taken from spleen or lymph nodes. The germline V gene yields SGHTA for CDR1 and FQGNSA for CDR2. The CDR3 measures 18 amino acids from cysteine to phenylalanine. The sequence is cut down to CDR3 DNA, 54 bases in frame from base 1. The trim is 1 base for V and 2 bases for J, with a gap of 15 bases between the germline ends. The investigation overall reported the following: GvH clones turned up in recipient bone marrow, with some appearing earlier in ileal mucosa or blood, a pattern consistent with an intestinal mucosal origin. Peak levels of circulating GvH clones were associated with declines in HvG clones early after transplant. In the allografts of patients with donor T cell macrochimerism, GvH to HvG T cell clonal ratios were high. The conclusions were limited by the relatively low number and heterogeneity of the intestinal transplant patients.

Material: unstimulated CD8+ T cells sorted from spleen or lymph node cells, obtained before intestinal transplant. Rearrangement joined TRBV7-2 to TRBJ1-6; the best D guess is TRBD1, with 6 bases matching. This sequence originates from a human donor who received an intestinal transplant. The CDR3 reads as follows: CASSLGLRGSTYNSPLHF. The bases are TGTGCCAGCAGCTTAGGACTCAGGGGTAGTACCTATAATTCACCCCTCCACTTT.